These 23 T cell receptor beta chains originate from one sample sequenced in a study of T cells after yellow fever vaccination. TCRdb redid the calling of the 5' RACE reads with MiXCR, one entry per CDR3 protein. The sample yields 300,000 to 400,000 distinct CDR3 sequences, roughly 8.4% seen once. This specimen consisted of PBMCs, obtained about 49 days after the first yellow fever vaccination. Receptor source: a man younger than 35 who received the YFV17D yellow fever vaccine.

This clonotype has more than one count but fewer than ten. V and J are TRBV6-5 and TRBJ2-7; perhaps TRBD1 as D (5 bases). Deletions cut 2 bases from V and 0 bases from J, with 14 bases between. The CDR3 length is 16 residues. Germline values: CDR1 MNHEY, CDR2 SVGAGI. The CDR3 DNA reads as TGTGCCAGCAGTTACGGGCGACAGAAGGACTCCTACGAGCAGTACTTC. Translated: CASSYGRQKDSYEQYF.

The gene calls are TRBV11-2 and TRBJ2-7; 7 bases agree with TRBD2. From germline, CDR1 is SGHAT and CDR2 FQNNGV. This CDR3 comprises 15 residues. With 3 bases clipped from V and 5 bases from J, the junction kept 10 bases outside the gene matches. Here the CDR3 DNA reads TGTGCCAGCAGCTTTGCCGGGGGGTACCCCAACGAGCAGTACTTC. Protein: CASSFAGGYPNEQYF.

This clonotype has more than one count but fewer than ten. This sequence joins TRBV30 and TRBJ2-1, with D perhaps assigned TRBD1 or TRBD2 (6 bases each). CDR3 length equals 16 residues. The V gene's germline CDR1 is GTSNPN and CDR2 SVGIG (reference sequence). Between the trimmed V and J ends, which lost 1 base and 2 bases, there was a span of 15 bases. The CDR3 loop is CAWSGNRGPPYNEQFF. CDR3 nucleotides: TGTGCCTGGAGTGGTAATCGGGGGCCCCCCTACAATGAGCAGTTCTTC.

The chain has TRBV15 and TRBJ1-2; maybe TRBD1 (6 bases). Germline V gene data show CDR1 as LNHNV and CDR2 as YYDKDF (reference sequence). V was shortened by 3 bases and J by 1 base, with 12 bases between the two germline ends. This CDR3 region has 15 residues. The CDR3 DNA reads TGTGCCACCAGCAGCCAGACAGGACTTAACTATGGCTACACCTTC. This translates into CATSSQTGLNYGYTF.

The V gene is TRBV6-1, the J gene TRBJ1-1, with D perhaps TRBD1 (5 bases). There are 13 residues in the CDR3. CDR1 is MNHNS, CDR2 SASEGT, per germline. V lost 9 bases, J lost 2 bases, and 13 bases lay in between. CDR3 sequence (DNA): TGTGCCAGTCGGCAGGGTCCAAACACTGAAGCTTTCTTT. Protein product: CASRQGPNTEAFF.

The rearrangement uses TRBV12-3 or TRBV12-4 and TRBJ2-7, with D possibly matching TRBD1 (5 bases). V lost 6 bases to trimming and J lost 2 bases, with 8 bases between them. This CDR3 comprises 12 residues. CDR3 sequence (DNA): TGTGCCAGCAGAGGGGTACCCTACGAGCAGTACTTC. Its protein is CASRGVPYEQYF.

The chain has TRBV24-1 and TRBJ1-2, with D uncertain. Germline CDR1 is KGHDR and CDR2 is SFDVKD. The ends were cut back, 3 bases at V and 4 bases at J, with 20 bases in the middle. CDR3 size: 17 residues. CDR3 protein: CATSDVDADRTSYGYTF. The DNA for the CDR3 is TGTGCCACCAGTGATGTTGATGCGGACCGCACTTCCTATGGCTACACCTTC.

V and J are TRBV6-5 and TRBJ2-1; 7 bases map to TRBD2. Trimming cost V 4 bases and J 0 bases; bases outside gene matches: 0. CDR3 length: 14 amino acids. The germline V gene has CDR1 MNHEY and CDR2 SVGAGI. CDR3 sequence reads: CASSWGGSYNEQFF. The DNA of the CDR3 is TGTGCCAGCAGTTGGGGGGGCTCCTACAATGAGCAGTTCTTC.

This clonotype came up many times. The rearrangement links TRBV12-3 or TRBV12-4 to TRBJ1-2, with 7 nucleotides matching TRBD1. The CDR3 has 15 amino acids. V gave up 7 bases and J gave up 4 bases; unmatched junction bases: 12. The CDR3 DNA is TGTGCCAGCACTTTGCAAAGTCGACAGGGCTATGGCTACACCTTC. Translated: CASTLQSRQGYGYTF.

This clonotype has only a few counts. This chain's CDR3 is CASSVQGQDTEAFF. The CDR3 DNA is TGCGCCAGCAGCGTACAGGGACAGGACACTGAAGCTTTCTTT. The chain combines TRBV5-1 with TRBJ1-1, with TRBD1 matching 8 bases. V trimming: 4 bases; J trimming: 3 bases; junction bases outside the gene matches: 5. This CDR3 is built from 14 residues. In germline, CDR1 is SGHRS, CDR2 YFSETQ.

The table lists this clonotype with many counts. This chain joins TRBV5-6 and TRBJ1-2, with TRBD1 matching over 9 bases. The CDR3 is 13 amino acids. V was clipped by 4 bases and J by 6 bases; unmatched bases: 4. CDR1 and CDR2 from the germline V gene are SGHDT and YYEEEE. Here the CDR3 reads CASSRRQGDGYTF. The CDR3 nucleotides read TGTGCCAGCAGCCGTCGACAGGGGGATGGCTACACCTTC.

This clonotype has a handful of counts. The chain links TRBV19 to TRBJ1-1, with 8 bases fitting TRBD1. The junction had 10 bases not matched to a gene; V was cut back by 6 bases and J by 10 bases. The CDR3 loop spans 13 amino acids. Germline CDR1 LNHDA, CDR2 SQIVND (reference sequence). In DNA form, the CDR3 reads TGTGCCAGTAGACCCGGACAGGGCTTTGCAGCTTTCTTT. Its protein is CASRPGQGFAAFF.

This clonotype was picked up a small number of times. This sequence joins TRBV20-1 and TRBJ2-7; the D gene is possibly TRBD2 (6 bases). This CDR3 contains 12 residues. Germline V gives CDR1 DFQATT, CDR2 SNEGSKA (reference sequence). V gave up 7 bases and J gave up 4 bases, with 14 bases separating them. CDR3 DNA: TGCAGTGGTTCGTCCGGGAGTTACGAGCAGTACTTC. Translated: CSGSSGSYEQYF.

In this sample, this clonotype turned up a few times. The genes are TRBV7-9 and TRBJ2-3; the match to TRBD2 covers 9 bases. The CDR3 has 17 residues. Losses at the gene ends were 2 bases for V and 0 bases for J; bases not matched to a gene: 6. CDR1 is SEHNR and CDR2 is FQNEAQ in the germline V gene (reference sequence). DNA of the CDR3: TGTGCCAGCAGCTTAAGACTAGCGGACTCTAGCACAGATACGCAGTATTTT. This codes for CASSLRLADSSTDTQYF.

This clonotype was seen repeatedly, ten times or more. This chain uses TRBV5-1 with TRBJ2-1; D not resolved. The CDR3 totals 13 residues. Germline V gene data show CDR1 as SGHRS and CDR2 as YFSETQ. Trimming took off 0 bases at V and 6 bases at J, with 7 bases between the two ends. The CDR3 protein is CASSLETINEQFF. In DNA form, the CDR3 reads TGCGCCAGCAGCTTGGAGACCATCAATGAGCAGTTCTTC.

This clonotype was observed a handful of times. This sequence joins TRBV30 and TRBJ2-1; D not resolved. This CDR3 has 12 amino acids. CDR1 is GTSNPN and CDR2 is SVGIG in the germline V gene (reference sequence). V was cut by 4 bases and J by 10 bases, with 14 bases left in between. The CDR3 DNA is TGTGCCTGGAACCCACAGTCTGTGGAGCAGTTCTTC. It yields the protein CAWNPQSVEQFF.

This clonotype showed up many times. The junction shows a germline mismatch at one end, possibly a read error. The chain is built from TRBV29-1 and TRBJ2-1; 11 bases match TRBD2. In germline, CDR1 is SQVTM, CDR2 ANQGSEA. The length of the CDR3 is 16 residues. The CDR3 region is CSLDSGGADSYNEQFF. The CDR3 DNA is TGCAGCCTTGATAGCGGGGGGGCTGACTCCTACAATGAGCAGTTCTTC.

This clonotype was counted a few times. The J gene is TRBJ2-7, the V gene TRBV6-2 or TRBV6-3; possibly TRBD1 for D (5 bases). The CDR3 consists of 16 residues. Per germline, CDR1 MNHEY and CDR2 SVGEGT. V was pared by 0 bases and J by 0 bases, with 12 bases between. The CDR3 loop is CASSYSPGKSSYEQYV. In nucleotides, the CDR3 is TGTGCCAGCAGTTACTCCCCAGGGAAGAGCTCCTACGAGCAGTACGTC.

The genes are TRBV9 and TRBJ1-5; the match to TRBD1 covers 7 bases. Trimming removed 4 bases from V and 3 bases from J; junction bases left unmatched: 7. The CDR3 consists of 15 residues. Germline-derived CDR1 and CDR2 are SGDLS and YYNGEE. Written as DNA, the CDR3 is TGTGCCAGCAGCCCAGGGGGGTACCCCAATCAGCCCCAGCATTTT. It translates to CASSPGGYPNQPQHF.

The chain couples TRBV11-2 to TRBJ2-3; 7 bases align to TRBD2. The CDR3 sequence is 16 residues long. Germline assignment: CDR1 SGHAT and CDR2 FQNNGV. J lost 4 bases, V lost 5 bases, and 12 bases had no gene match. The CDR3 bases are TGTGCCAGCAGCCGACGGGTGGGGGGGGTCCCAGATACGCAGTATTTT. Translating it yields CASSRRVGGVPDTQYF. Supplemented by reference TRBV11-2 and TRBJ2-3, the full variable domain reads EAGVAQSPRYKIIEKRQSVAFWCNPISGHATLYWYQQILGQGPKLLIQFQNNGVVDDSQLPKDRFSAERLKGVDSTLKIQPAKLEDSAVYLCASSRRVGGVPDTQYFGPGTRLTVL.

In this sample, this clonotype turned up a few times. This chain connects TRBV20-1 to TRBJ2-5; D ambiguous. The CDR3 extends over 14 amino acids. The ends were cut back, 5 bases at V and 7 bases at J, with 20 bases in the middle. Germline-derived CDR1 and CDR2 are DFQATT and SNEGSKA (reference sequence). DNA for the CDR3: TGCAGTGCTCCTCCGGGCCCCCGGTTTGGGACCCAGTACTTC. Translating gives CSAPPGPRFGTQYF.

This clonotype was observed at least ten times. The chain has TRBV5-1 and TRBJ2-7; 7 bases line up with TRBD2. Trimming took 2 bases from V and 1 from J; bases not matched to a gene: 3. This CDR3 has 14 amino acids. From germline, CDR1 is SGHRS and CDR2 YFSETQ. CDR3 loop: CASSFAGVSYEQYF. The CDR3 nucleotides are TGCGCCAGCAGCTTCGCGGGGGTTTCCTACGAGCAGTACTTC.

This clonotype was found a few times. This chain joins TRBV12-3 or TRBV12-4 and TRBJ2-1; no definite D call. The CDR3 runs to 13 residues. The V end was cut by 5 bases, the J end by 5 bases, with 10 bases between. DNA of the CDR3: TGTGCCAGCAGTAAGAAGCCGGACAATGAGCAGTTCTTC. Encoded protein: CASSKKPDNEQFF.